Listed here are 19 T cell receptor beta chains from one sample, sequenced in a study of T cell changes during pregnancy in multiple sclerosis. Some clones are missing from TCRdb's copy, which holds only in-frame ones; the method was immunoSEQ multiplex PCR. The data contain approximately 50,000 clones, around 94% of them singletons. The material sequenced was CD4+ T cells from peripheral blood mononuclear cells, taken in the third trimester of pregnancy. The origin of the receptors is a female donor with multiple sclerosis, enrolled in a pregnancy study.

This clone has just a few counts. The gene calls are TRBV9 and TRBJ2-7; D possibly corresponds to TRBD1 (6 bases). Germline lookup yields CDR1 SGDLS and CDR2 YYNGEE. CDR3 length equals 14 residues. The ends were cut back, 2 bases at V and 5 bases at J, with 14 bases in the middle. In nucleotides, the CDR3 is TGTGCCAGCAGCGTGGGACACAGCCTAGACGAGCAGTACTTC. Amino acid sequence: CASSVGHSLDEQYF.

The chain has TRBV5-1 and TRBJ2-3, with 12 positions matching TRBD1. The CDR3 contains 15 residues. Germline V gene lookup returns CDR1 SGHRS and CDR2 YFSETQ. V lost 4 bases and J lost 5; bases outside the gene matches: 5. The CDR3 region is CASSRDRGPGDTQYF. CDR3 nucleotides: TGCGCCAGCAGCCGGGACAGGGGGCCCGGAGATACGCAGTATTTT.

The chain is built from TRBV5-1 and TRBJ2-7, with 8 bases matching TRBD2. The CDR3 covers 14 residues. CDR1 and CDR2 from the germline V gene are SGHRS and YFSETQ. After removal of 5 bases from V and 3 bases from J, the junction contained 7 bases not matched to a gene. CDR3 sequence: CASSPLAVNYEQYF. In DNA, the CDR3 is TGCGCCAGCAGTCCACTAGCGGTCAACTACGAGCAGTACTTC. The variable domain in full, completed from reference TRBV5-1 and TRBJ2-7, reads KAGVTQTPRYLIKTRGQQVTLSCSPISGHRSVSWYQQTPGQGLQFLFEYFSETQRNKGNFPGRFSGRQFSNSRSEMNVSTLELGDSALYLCASSPLAVNYEQYFGPGTRLTVT.

The chain combines TRBV4-1 with TRBJ1-3; 12 bases line up with TRBD1. Germline V gene lookup returns CDR1 MGHRA and CDR2 YSYEKL. J was trimmed by 1 base and V by 4 bases; bases with no gene match: 14. The CDR3 is 20 residues long. CDR3 nucleotide sequence: TGCGCCAGCAGCCCTCTACCCCGGAGGGACAGGGGGCCTTCTGGAAACACCATATATTTT. Its protein is CASSPLPRRDRGPSGNTIYF.

This chain joins TRBV5-6 and TRBJ2-7; 8 nucleotides line up with TRBD1. Trimming removed 3 bases from V and 2 bases from J; junction bases left unmatched: 4. Germline-derived CDR1 and CDR2 are SGHDT and YYEEEE. The CDR3 length is 14 residues. CDR3 sequence: CASSSGTGAYEQYF. CDR3 DNA: TGTGCCAGCAGCTCCGGGACAGGCGCCTACGAGCAGTACTTC.

The V gene is TRBV27, the J gene TRBJ2-3; 9 bases line up with TRBD1. CDR3 length equals 15 residues. V was clipped by 5 bases and J by 2 bases; unmatched bases: 5. Germline CDR1 is MNHEY and CDR2 is SMNVEV (reference sequence). The CDR3 spells CASSPGTGYTDTQYF. The CDR3 DNA reads TGTGCCAGCAGTCCGGGGACAGGGTACACAGATACGCAGTATTTT.

The count of this clone is one. The chain links TRBV29-1 to TRBJ1-2; weak D call: TRBD1 (5 bases). The CDR3 length is 14 residues. Per germline, CDR1 SQVTM and CDR2 ANQGSEA. V was pared by 4 bases and J by 4 bases, with 16 bases between. The CDR3: CSVALTGSLYGYTF. The CDR3 DNA reads TGCAGCGTTGCCCTTACAGGCTCCCTCTATGGCTACACCTTC.

The chain uses TRBV11-3 and TRBJ2-7; D unclear. The ends were cut back, 1 base at V and 3 bases at J, with 7 bases in the middle. CDR1 is SGHNT, CDR2 YENEEA, per germline. There are 13 residues in the CDR3. In DNA, the CDR3 is TGTGCCAGCAGCTTAGGGCCCGACTACGAGCAGTACTTC. Its translation is CASSLGPDYEQYF. The full variable domain, its missing parts supplied by reference TRBV11-3 and TRBJ2-7, is EAGVVQSPRYKIIEKKQPVAFWCNPISGHNTLYWYLQNLGQGPELLIRYENEEAVDDSQLPKDRFSAERLKGVDSTLKIQPAELGDSAVYLCASSLGPDYEQYFGPGTRLTVT.

The chain recombines TRBV29-1 with TRBJ2-4, with D tentatively TRBD2 (6 bases). Trimming cost V 0 bases and J 0 bases, with 9 bases left between them. This CDR3 contains 15 residues. Germline V gives CDR1 SQVTM, CDR2 ANQGSEA. CDR3 DNA sequence: TGCAGCGTTGAAGATTGGAGGGCAGCCAAAAACATTCAGTACTTC. Amino acid sequence: CSVEDWRAAKNIQYF.

The gene calls are TRBV18 and TRBJ2-7, with D perhaps matching TRBD2 (5 bases). Germline V lookup: CDR1 KGHSH, CDR2 LQKENI. The V end was cut by 1 base, the J end by 6 bases, with 10 bases between. This CDR3 has 13 amino acids. DNA for the CDR3: TGTGCCAGCTCACCACAGGGAGTCTCCGAGCAGTACTTC. As protein: CASSPQGVSEQYF. Full variable domain (missing parts from reference TRBV18 and TRBJ2-7): NAGVMQNPRHLVRRRGQEARLRCSPMKGHSHVYWYRQLPEEGLKFMVYLQKENIIDESGMPKERFSAEFPKEGPSILRIQQVVRGDSAAYFCASSPQGVSEQYFGPGTRLTVT.

V usage is TRBV6-1 and J usage is TRBJ2-7, with a weak D call TRBD2 (6 bases). The germline V and J ends were trimmed by 6 bases and 3 bases, with 12 bases remaining between them. The CDR3 has 13 residues. CDR1 is MNHNS and CDR2 is SASEGT in the germline V gene. Here the CDR3 DNA reads TGTGCCAGCAGCCGGGAGCTCCTCTACGAGCAGTACTTC. Encoded protein: CASSRELLYEQYF.

This clone has only one observation. Sequence at one end of the junction differs from germline and may be a read error. V is TRBV7-7 and J is TRBJ2-7; D is possibly TRBD2 (6 bases). Germline V lookup: CDR1 SSHAT, CDR2 FNYEAQ (reference sequence). This CDR3 spans 13 amino acids. Written as DNA, the CDR3 is TGTGCTAGCAGCACTAGCATCCGATCCGAGCAGTACTTC. Its translation is CASSTSIRSEQYF.

V gene TRBV5-6 combines with J gene TRBJ2-4, with TRBD1 matching 7 bases. This CDR3 has 15 amino acids. Germline CDR1 SGHDT, CDR2 YYEEEE. Losses at the gene ends were 4 bases for V and 2 bases for J; bases not matched to a gene: 6. The CDR3 region is CASSTSQGPKNIQYF. The CDR3 nucleotides are TGTGCCAGCAGCACCTCACAGGGGCCCAAAAACATTCAGTACTTC.

The genes are TRBV11-2 and TRBJ1-5, with D tentatively TRBD1 (6 bases). V was cut by 5 bases and J by 0 bases, with 11 bases left in between. Germline loops: CDR1 SGHAT, CDR2 FQNNGV. There are 15 residues in the CDR3. The CDR3, as DNA: TGTGCCAGCAGCCAAGGACAGTATAGCAATCAGCCCCAGCATTTT. Amino acids: CASSQGQYSNQPQHF.

V is TRBV6-6 and J is TRBJ2-1, with a tentative D call TRBD1 (5 bases). Per the germline V gene, CDR1 is MNHNY and CDR2 is SVGAGI (reference sequence). Trimming removed 4 bases from V and 7 bases from J, with 17 bases in between. The CDR3 runs to 15 residues. The CDR3 protein is CASSSTGHNNNEQFF. CDR3 nucleotides: TGTGCCAGCAGTTCAACAGGTCACAACAATAATGAGCAGTTCTTC.

The chain couples TRBV9 to TRBJ2-1; 10 bases fit TRBD1. Germline values: CDR1 SGDLS, CDR2 YYNGEE. The ends lost 4 bases at V and 2 bases at J; junction bases unmatched: 3. This CDR3 has 15 residues. This CDR3 reads CASSQGTGAYNEQFF. The CDR3 coding sequence is TGTGCCAGCAGCCAAGGGACAGGGGCCTACAATGAGCAGTTCTTC.

The genes are TRBV10-3 and TRBJ2-3; possible D gene TRBD2, 5 bases. V was pared by 6 bases and J by 0 bases, with 16 bases between. The CDR3 is 16 amino acids. In germline, CDR1 is ENHRY, CDR2 SYGVKD. CDR3 protein: CAISANTGRSTDTQYF. DNA of the CDR3: TGTGCCATCAGCGCAAACACGGGAAGAAGCACAGATACGCAGTATTTT.

This chain connects TRBV28 to TRBJ1-5; D gene ambiguous. Germline CDR1 and CDR2: MDHEN and SYDVKM. This CDR3 has 15 residues. V lost 6 bases to trimming and J lost 0 bases, with 12 bases between them. The CDR3 DNA is TGTGCCAGCAGCCCGGAGGGTCATAGCAATCAGCCCCAGCATTTT. This encodes CASSPEGHSNQPQHF.

The count of this clone is one. Here the CDR3 reads CASSTGSSGNTIYF. The CDR3 nucleotides are TGTGCCAGTAGTACGGGGAGCTCTGGAAACACCATATATTTT. The chain combines TRBV19 with TRBJ1-3; no clear D. The V end was cut by 4 bases, the J end by 0 bases, with 7 bases between. Germline CDR1 LNHDA, CDR2 SQIVND (reference sequence). The CDR3 runs 14 residues. Drawing the rest from reference TRBV19 and TRBJ1-3, the complete variable domain is DGGITQSPKYLFRKEGQNVTLSCEQNLNHDAMYWYRQDPGQGLRLIYYSQIVNDFQKGDIAEGYSVSREKKESFPLTVTSAQKNPTAFYLCASSTGSSGNTIYFGEGSWLTVV.